Listed here are 10 T cell receptor beta chains from one sample, sequenced in a study of neurological immune-mediated disorders (dated by TCRdb to the late 2010s). Library prep was done by 5' RACE. Data came from an Illumina HiSeq 2500. Through fastp at Q25 and MiXCR, TCRdb rebuilt clones from the public reads, retaining in-frame beta chains. Identical CDR3 protein sequences are pooled into one entry, listed with their most common genes and DNA. The sample includes tens of thousands of distinct CDR3 sequences, with more than 9.5% observed a single time. The ten biggest clones cover roughly 10% of the sample. The meaning of the sample's time point label: longitudinal time-point 3. Sequences were obtained from PBMCs. These receptors were collected from a male donor with HTLV-1-associated myelopathy (HAM/TSP).

This clonotype was seen repeatedly, ten times or more. V and J are TRBV28 and TRBJ2-7, with TRBD1 matching over 9 bases. V shed 2 bases and J 0 bases; nucleotides not matched to a gene: 2. Germline CDR1 MDHEN, CDR2 SYDVKM. The CDR3 is 15 residues long. The CDR3 sequence is CASSLQTGGSYEQYF. The DNA of the CDR3 is TGTGCCAGCAGTTTACAGACAGGGGGCTCCTACGAGCAGTACTTC.

The genes are TRBV6-5 and TRBJ2-7, with D possibly being TRBD2 (5 bases). This CDR3 spans 16 amino acids. Germline V gene sequence: CDR1 MNHEY, CDR2 SVGAGI. The V gene lost 10 bases and the J gene lost 6 bases, with 28 bases spanning the gap. The CDR3 nucleotides read TGTGCCACTACTCCGGGTTCATGCGGGTATGGCGTCGAGCAGTACTTC. It translates to CATTPGSCGYGVEQYF.

This clonotype was recorded many times. This rearrangement joins TRBV20-1 to TRBJ1-1; D is ambiguous. CDR1 and CDR2 (germline): DFQATT, SNEGSKA (reference sequence). The CDR3 length is 16 residues. V lost 0 bases and J 4 bases, leaving 18 bases between the germline ends. CDR3 in DNA: TGCAGTGCTAGAGATCCGATGGGCAGGCCTACCACTGAAGCTTTCTTT. It encodes CSARDPMGRPTTEAFF.

This clonotype was detected many times. V gene TRBV18 combines with J gene TRBJ1-5; D unclear. This CDR3 region has 18 residues. Germline values: CDR1 KGHSH, CDR2 LQKENI. The germline V and J ends were trimmed by 2 bases and 2 bases, with 19 bases remaining between them. CDR3 protein: CASSPADRLSVRNQPQHF. The CDR3 DNA reads TGTGCCAGCTCACCAGCGGATAGGTTGAGTGTTCGCAATCAGCCCCAGCATTTT.

This clonotype has at least ten counts. This chain links TRBV12-3 or TRBV12-4 with TRBJ2-1; D is unclear. V was clipped by 3 bases and J by 7 bases, with 16 bases between them. The CDR3 runs to 15 residues. The CDR3, as DNA: TGTGCCAGCAGTTTCGTCCTAGGTACCCGGAATGAGCAGTTCTTC. It translates to CASSFVLGTRNEQFF.

This clonotype was recorded at least ten times. The V call is TRBV7-3, the J call TRBJ1-1, with TRBD1 matching over 11 bases. V lost 1 base to trimming and J lost 1 base; unmatched junction nucleotides: 11. This CDR3 is 19 amino acids long. Germline V gene data show CDR1 as SGHTA and CDR2 as FQGTGA. For the CDR3, the DNA is TGTGCCAGCAGCTTAATAAGCGTGGCGGGGACAGGGGGGAACACTGAAGCTTTCTTT. This translates into CASSLISVAGTGGNTEAFF. The whole variable domain, filled in from reference TRBV7-3 and TRBJ1-1, reads GAGVSQTPSNKVTEKGKYVELRCDPISGHTALYWYRQSLGQGPEFLIYFQGTGAADDSGLPNDRFFAVRPEGSVSTLKIQRTERGDSAVYLCASSLISVAGTGGNTEAFFGQGTRLTVV.

There are many counts of this clonotype. The chain joins TRBV4-3 to TRBJ1-4; D uncertain. Germline V lookup: CDR1 LGHNA, CDR2 YSLEER. CDR3 size: 15 residues. Trimming cost V 1 base and J 0 bases, with 6 bases left between them. DNA of the CDR3: TGCGCCAGCAGCCAAGGGCTTTCAACTAATGAAAAACTGTTTTTT. The encoded protein is CASSQGLSTNEKLFF.

This clonotype appeared many times. V and J are TRBV5-1 and TRBJ2-3; tentatively, D is TRBD1 (6 bases). Trimming left V 3 bases short and J 2 bases short, with 13 bases between. Germline V gives CDR1 SGHRS, CDR2 YFSETQ. CDR3 size: 15 residues. The CDR3 is CASSSRDTSTDTQYF. In DNA, the CDR3 is TGCGCCAGCAGCTCCCGGGACACTTCCACAGATACGCAGTATTTT.

Ten or more counts support this clonotype. V gene TRBV15 combines with J gene TRBJ2-5; TRBD1 matches at 8 bases. CDR1 is LNHNV, CDR2 YYDKDF, per germline (reference sequence). V shed 0 bases, J shed 5 bases, and the junction held 11 bases outside the gene matches. This CDR3 spans 17 amino acids. This CDR3 is CATSRDWVTGAWETQYF. As DNA, the CDR3 is TGTGCCACCAGCAGAGATTGGGTGACAGGGGCATGGGAGACCCAGTACTTC. The variable domain in full, completed from reference TRBV15 and TRBJ2-5, reads DAMVIQNPRYQVTQFGKPVTLSCSQTLNHNVMYWYQQKSSQAPKLLFHYYDKDFNNEADTPDNFQSRRPNTSFCFLDIRSPGLGDTAMYLCATSRDWVTGAWETQYFGPGTRLLVL.

This clonotype was counted many times. The chain combines TRBV12-3 or TRBV12-4 with TRBJ1-5; no definite D call. This CDR3 is 14 amino acids long. Trimming stripped 5 bases from V and 5 bases from J, with 13 bases between. The CDR3 loop reads CASSPVGYDQPQHF. The DNA for the CDR3 is TGTGCCAGCAGTCCCGTCGGGTACGATCAGCCCCAGCATTTT.